This record looks at one TCR beta chain sequence and its context. The source of the sample is a study of patients and donors after allogeneic stem cell transplantation. Looked up from germline, CDR1 is SQVTM and CDR2 is ANQGSEA. CDR3 length equals 11 residues. V lost 4 bases, J lost 3 bases, and 4 bases lay in between. A single record per CDR3 protein comes from TCRdb applying MiXCR to the RT-PCR reads. The table records about 90,000 distinct CDR3 sequences, roughly 48% of them present only once. The sequence derives from a human donor who was either an allogeneic HSCT recipient or a stem cell or donor lymphocyte infusion donor (not recorded which). It is not recorded whose cells these are; they may come from a transplant donor. V usage is TRBV29-1 and J usage is TRBJ1-3; D remains unclear. The sequencing input was blood, either unsorted or a sorted T cell fraction (not recorded which). The CDR3 DNA reads as TGCAGCGTTGTTTTTGGAAACACCATATATTTT. Protein: CSVVFGNTIYF.